This TCR beta chain is from a study of OX40 agonist ivuxolimab in advanced cancers. As for the study in general: Under the entry rules, prior anti-PD-1, anti-PD-L1 or anti-CTLA-4 therapy was allowed, and 40% had some.

TCRdb keeps only in-frame clones here, not all; method: immunoSEQ multiplex PCR. The profile shows fewer than 60,000 clones, 75% to 90% of them singletons. Blood draws occurred at baseline, cycle 4 day 1, and cycle 7 day 1. The germline V and J ends were trimmed by 1 base and 0 bases, with 13 bases remaining between them. The CDR3 loop spans 17 amino acids. In germline, CDR1 is MNHNS, CDR2 SASEGT. This TCR came from an adult with an advanced solid tumor such as melanoma, head and neck, liver or kidney cancer. The V call is TRBV6-1, the J call TRBJ1-5, with D unclear. This sample comprised CD4+ or CD8+ T cells sorted from blood, obtained in a trial of the OX40 agonist ivuxolimab. CDR3 nucleotide sequence: TGTGCCAGCAGTGAAGAGGTTGGGGATTATAGCAATCAGCCCCAGCATTTT. This sequence encodes CASSEEVGDYSNQPQHF.